Here is one TCR beta chain with its context. The antigen is unknown. V lost 3 bases and J 9 bases, leaving 18 bases between the germline ends. Germline CDR1 and CDR2: SGHNT and YYREEE (reference sequence). The CDR3 has 14 amino acids. The method was immunoSEQ multiplex PCR; TCRdb's version includes in-frame clones alone and lacks a portion of them. The sample has under 1,100,000 clones, about three quarters seen once. This sample is drawn from a study of shared clonotypes between healthy human individuals. The study's findings and limits: The sharing of approximately 4.6% of naive CD4 clonotypes was seen across a handful of donors. The represented genetic and exposure-history diversity was limited by the small number of donors.

This sequence originates from a man aged 18 to 35 in good health. The source material was memory CD4+ T cells sorted from blood. Subset indicated: CD45RA-negative fraction. V is TRBV5-4 and J is TRBJ1-1, with a weak D call TRBD1 (5 bases). The CDR3 DNA reads as TGTGCCAGCAGCTCCCTAAAGGGAGCAGGGAAAGCTTTCTTT. It yields the protein CASSSLKGAGKAFF.